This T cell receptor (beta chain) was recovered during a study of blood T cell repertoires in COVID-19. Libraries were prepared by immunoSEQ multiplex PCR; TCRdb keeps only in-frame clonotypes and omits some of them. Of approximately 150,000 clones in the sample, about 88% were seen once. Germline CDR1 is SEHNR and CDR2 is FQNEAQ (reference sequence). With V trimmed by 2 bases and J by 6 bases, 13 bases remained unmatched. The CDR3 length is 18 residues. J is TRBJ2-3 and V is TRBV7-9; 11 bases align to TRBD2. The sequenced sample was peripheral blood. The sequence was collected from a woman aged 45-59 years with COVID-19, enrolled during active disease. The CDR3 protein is CASSLKRPGTSGADTQYF. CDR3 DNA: TGTGCCAGCAGCTTAAAGAGGCCCGGGACTAGCGGCGCTGATACGCAGTATTTT.